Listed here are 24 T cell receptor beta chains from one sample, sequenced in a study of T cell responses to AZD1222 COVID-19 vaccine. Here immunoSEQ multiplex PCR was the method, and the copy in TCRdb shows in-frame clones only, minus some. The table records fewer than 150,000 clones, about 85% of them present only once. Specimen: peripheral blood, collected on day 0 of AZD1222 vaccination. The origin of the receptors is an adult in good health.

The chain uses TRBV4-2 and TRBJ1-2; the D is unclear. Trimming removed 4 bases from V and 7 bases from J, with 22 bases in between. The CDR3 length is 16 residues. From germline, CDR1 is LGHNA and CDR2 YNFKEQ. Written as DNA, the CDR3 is TGTGCCAGCAGCCCCTCGGGCGGGCCGGGCGTTGTTGGCTACACCTTC. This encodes CASSPSGGPGVVGYTF.

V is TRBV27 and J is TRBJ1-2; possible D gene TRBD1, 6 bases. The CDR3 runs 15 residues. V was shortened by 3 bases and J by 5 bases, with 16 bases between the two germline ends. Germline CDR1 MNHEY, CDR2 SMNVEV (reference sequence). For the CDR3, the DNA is TGTGCCAGCAGTTTTTCCCAGGACAGTTTGTATGGCTACACCTTC. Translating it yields CASSFSQDSLYGYTF.

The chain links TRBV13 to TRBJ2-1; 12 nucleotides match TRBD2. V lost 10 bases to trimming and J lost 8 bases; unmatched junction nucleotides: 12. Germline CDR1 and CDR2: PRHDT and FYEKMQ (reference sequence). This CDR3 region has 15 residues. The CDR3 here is CATSATSGGSDEQFF. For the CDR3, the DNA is TGTGCCACTTCGGCGACTAGCGGGGGATCGGATGAGCAGTTCTTC.

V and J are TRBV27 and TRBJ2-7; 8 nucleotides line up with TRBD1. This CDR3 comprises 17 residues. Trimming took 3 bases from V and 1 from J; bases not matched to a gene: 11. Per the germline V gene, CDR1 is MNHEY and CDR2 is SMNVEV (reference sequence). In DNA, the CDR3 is TGTGCCAGCAGTTTGAAGCGGAGGACAGGGATTTCCTACGAGCAGTACTTC. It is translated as CASSLKRRTGISYEQYF.

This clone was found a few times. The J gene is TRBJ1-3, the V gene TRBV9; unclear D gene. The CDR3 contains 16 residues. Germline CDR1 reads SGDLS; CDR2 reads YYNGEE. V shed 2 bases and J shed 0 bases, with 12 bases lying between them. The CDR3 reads CASSVDQSTSGNTIYF. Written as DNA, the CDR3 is TGTGCCAGCAGCGTTGACCAGAGCACCTCTGGAAACACCATATATTTT.

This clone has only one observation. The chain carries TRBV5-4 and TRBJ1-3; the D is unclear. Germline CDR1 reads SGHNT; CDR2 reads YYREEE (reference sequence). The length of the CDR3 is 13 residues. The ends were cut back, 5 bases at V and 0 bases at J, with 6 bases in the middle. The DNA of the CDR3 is TGTGCCAGCAGGGGGTCCTCTGGAAACACCATATATTTT. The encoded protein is CASRGSSGNTIYF.

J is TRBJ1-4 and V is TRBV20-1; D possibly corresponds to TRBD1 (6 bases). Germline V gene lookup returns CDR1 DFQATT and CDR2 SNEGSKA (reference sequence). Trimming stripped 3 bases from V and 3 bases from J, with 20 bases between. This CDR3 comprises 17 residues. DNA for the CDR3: TGCAGTGCTAGTTATTTTGGGGGCGACGTGGCTAATGAAAAACTGTTTTTT. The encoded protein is CSASYFGGDVANEKLFF.

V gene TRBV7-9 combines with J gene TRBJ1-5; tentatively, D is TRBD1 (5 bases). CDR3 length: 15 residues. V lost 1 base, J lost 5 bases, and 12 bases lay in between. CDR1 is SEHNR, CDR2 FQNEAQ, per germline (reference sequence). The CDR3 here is CASSLGLGRDQPQHF. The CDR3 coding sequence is TGTGCCAGCAGCTTAGGTTTGGGCAGGGATCAGCCCCAGCATTTT.

The CDR3 nucleotides read TGTGCCAGCAGCTTAGAGAGCGGGGGGGCGGAGACCCAGTACTTC. It encodes CASSLESGGAETQYF. The chain joins TRBV7-2 to TRBJ2-5; 10 nucleotides agree with TRBD2. This CDR3 spans 15 amino acids. After removal of 1 base from V and 5 bases from J, the junction contained 4 bases not matched to a gene. CDR1 and CDR2 (germline): SGHTA, FQGNSA.

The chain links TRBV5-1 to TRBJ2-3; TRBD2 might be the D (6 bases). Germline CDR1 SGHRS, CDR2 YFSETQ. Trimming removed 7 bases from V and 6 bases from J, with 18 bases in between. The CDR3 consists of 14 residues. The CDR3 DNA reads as TGCGCCAGCGACCCGGAGGGGCTCGGGGATACGCAGTATTTT. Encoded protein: CASDPEGLGDTQYF.

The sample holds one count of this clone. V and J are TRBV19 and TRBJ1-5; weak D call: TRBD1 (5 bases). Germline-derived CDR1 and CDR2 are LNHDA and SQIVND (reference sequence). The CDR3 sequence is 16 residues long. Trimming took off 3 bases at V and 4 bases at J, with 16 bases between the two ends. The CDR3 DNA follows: TGTGCCAGTAGTATTCGAGATCAGGGCTCGAATCAGCCCCAGCATTTT. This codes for CASSIRDQGSNQPQHF.

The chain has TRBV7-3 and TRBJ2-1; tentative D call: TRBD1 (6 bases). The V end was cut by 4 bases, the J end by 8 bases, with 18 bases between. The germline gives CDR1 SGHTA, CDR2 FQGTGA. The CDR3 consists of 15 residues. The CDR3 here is CASSSIPGQSHEQFF. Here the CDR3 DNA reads TGTGCCAGCAGCTCAATCCCAGGACAGTCTCATGAGCAGTTCTTC.

The CDR3 region has the DNA TGTGCCAGCAGCTTAGTGGGCAGGGTTTCCACTGAAGCTTTCTTT. Translation: CASSLVGRVSTEAFF. This rearrangement joins TRBV7-2 to TRBJ1-1; the D gene is possibly TRBD1 (5 bases). This CDR3 is 15 amino acids long. Looked up from germline, CDR1 is SGHTA and CDR2 is FQGNSA. Trimming pared 1 base from V and 4 bases from J, leaving 13 bases between.

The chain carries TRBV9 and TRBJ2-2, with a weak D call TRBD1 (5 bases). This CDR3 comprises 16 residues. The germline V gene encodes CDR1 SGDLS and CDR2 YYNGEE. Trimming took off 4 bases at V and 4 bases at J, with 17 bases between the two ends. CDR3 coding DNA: TGTGCCAGCAGCCCTCATGCAGGGATCGGCACCGGGGAGCTGTTTTTT. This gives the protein CASSPHAGIGTGELFF.

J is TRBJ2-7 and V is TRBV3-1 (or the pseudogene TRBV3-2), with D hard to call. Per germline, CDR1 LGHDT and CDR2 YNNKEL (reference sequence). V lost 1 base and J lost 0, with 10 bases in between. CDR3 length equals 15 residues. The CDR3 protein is CASSQGGPSSYEQYF. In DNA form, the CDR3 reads TGTGCCAGCAGCCAAGGGGGTCCCAGCTCCTACGAGCAGTACTTC.

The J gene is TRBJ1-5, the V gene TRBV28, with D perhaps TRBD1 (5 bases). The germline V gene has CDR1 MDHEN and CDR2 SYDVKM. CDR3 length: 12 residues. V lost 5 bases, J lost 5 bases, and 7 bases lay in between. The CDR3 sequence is CASSPGHQPQHF. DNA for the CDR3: TGTGCCAGCAGTCCGGGGCATCAGCCCCAGCATTTT.

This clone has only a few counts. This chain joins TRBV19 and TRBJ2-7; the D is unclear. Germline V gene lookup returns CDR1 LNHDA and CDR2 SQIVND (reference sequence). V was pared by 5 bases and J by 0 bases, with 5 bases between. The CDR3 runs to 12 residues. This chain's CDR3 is CASSRPSYEQYF. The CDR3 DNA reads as TGTGCCAGTAGTCGACCCTCCTACGAGCAGTACTTC.

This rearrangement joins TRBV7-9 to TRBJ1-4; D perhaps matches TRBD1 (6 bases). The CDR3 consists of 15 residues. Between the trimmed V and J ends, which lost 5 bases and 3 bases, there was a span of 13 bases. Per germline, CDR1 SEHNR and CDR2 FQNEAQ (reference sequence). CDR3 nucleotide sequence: TGTGCCAGCAGCCCCGGACAGTCTCCTAATGAAAAACTGTTTTTT. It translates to CASSPGQSPNEKLFF.

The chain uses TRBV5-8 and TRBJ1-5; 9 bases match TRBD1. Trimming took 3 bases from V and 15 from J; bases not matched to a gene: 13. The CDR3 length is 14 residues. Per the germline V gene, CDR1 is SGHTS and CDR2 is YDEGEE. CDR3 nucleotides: TGTGCCAGCAGCTGGGGGGACAGGGCCGGTCATTGGCATTTT. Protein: CASSWGDRAGHWHF.

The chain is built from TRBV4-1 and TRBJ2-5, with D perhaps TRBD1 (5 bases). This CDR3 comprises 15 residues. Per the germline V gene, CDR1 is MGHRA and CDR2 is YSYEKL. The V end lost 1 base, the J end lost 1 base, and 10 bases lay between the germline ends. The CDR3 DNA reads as TGCGCCAGCAGCCAAGGTGGGGCGCCCCAAGAGACCCAGTACTTC. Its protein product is CASSQGGAPQETQYF.

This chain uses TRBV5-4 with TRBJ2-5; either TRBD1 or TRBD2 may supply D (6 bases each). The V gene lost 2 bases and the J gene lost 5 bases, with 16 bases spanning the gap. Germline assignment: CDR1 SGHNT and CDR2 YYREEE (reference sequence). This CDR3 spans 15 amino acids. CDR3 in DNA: TGTGCCAGCAGCTTTTGGGGGGCCCTCCGGGAGACCCAGTACTTC. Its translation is CASSFWGALRETQYF.

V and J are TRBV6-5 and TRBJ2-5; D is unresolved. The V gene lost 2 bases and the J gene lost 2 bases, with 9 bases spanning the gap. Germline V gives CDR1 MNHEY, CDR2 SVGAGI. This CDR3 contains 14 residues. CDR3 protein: CASSYVAEQETQYF. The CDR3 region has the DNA TGTGCCAGCAGTTACGTGGCGGAACAAGAGACCCAGTACTTC.

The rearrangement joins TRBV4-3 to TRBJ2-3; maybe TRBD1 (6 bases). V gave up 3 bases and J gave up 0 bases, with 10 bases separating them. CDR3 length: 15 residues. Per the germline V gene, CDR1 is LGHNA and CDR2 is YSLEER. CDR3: CASSQDRSSTDTQYF. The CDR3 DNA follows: TGCGCCAGCAGCCAGGACAGATCTAGCACAGATACGCAGTATTTT.

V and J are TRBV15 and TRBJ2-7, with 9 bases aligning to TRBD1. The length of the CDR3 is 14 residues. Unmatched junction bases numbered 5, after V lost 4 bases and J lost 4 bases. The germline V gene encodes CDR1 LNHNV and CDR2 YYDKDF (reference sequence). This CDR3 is CATSKQGAGYEQYF. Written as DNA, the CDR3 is TGTGCCACCAGCAAACAGGGGGCCGGGTACGAGCAGTACTTC.